This TCR beta chain derives from a study of shared clonotypes between healthy human individuals (dated by TCRdb to the early 2020s). With regard to the full study: A couple of women and a few men aged 18 to 49 years were included in the cohort. For each donor, CD4 naive and CD4 memory were each given three plates, CD8 naive was given two plates, and CD8 memory was given one plate. To estimate repertoire size and how much clonotype sharing occurs between individuals, the study deeply sequenced the blood TCR repertoires of about 5 healthy adults. To increase sequencing depth and limit assay-specific biases, TCR repertoire library preparation and sequencing were carried out by different laboratories using diverse techniques. Between about 0.94 and 8.9 billion PBMCs per donor were obtained by leukapheresis.

Overall results and qualifications from the work: Sampling was restricted to blood, and TCR repertoires in tissues likely differ from the TCR repertoires found in blood. Even with the large sequencing depth, rarefaction of the sorted-subset datasets indicated that sequencing was incomplete. Pairwise subsampling led to the expectation that sequencing depth would affect the degree of clonotype sharing among donors. Because the study included a small number of donors, the genetic and exposure-history diversity represented was limited. Sharing across a few donors was observed for approximately 5% of naive CD4, 3% to 3.5% of naive CD8, about 2.3% of memory CD4, and less than 0.45% of memory CD8 clonotypes. Larger estimated clonotype richness was generally found for naive subsets than for memory subsets. Higher generation probabilities were observed for clonotypes shared by all four sorted-subset donors than for non-shared clonotypes.

Worth noting for this clone: Its antigen is unknown. Base qualities are not recorded, but no much larger clone differs from it by a single base.

Unmatched junction bases come to 4, with V trimmed by 3 bases and J by 3 bases. From the cysteine through the phenylalanine, the CDR3 covers 15 amino acids. The only DNA kept is the CDR3, 45 bases in frame from the first base. Based on the germline V gene, the CDR1 and CDR2 sequences are SGDLS and YYNGEE. Using the deep immunoSEQ assay, TCR CDR3 regions were amplified from genomic DNA by multiplex PCR. For each cell subset, the extracted genomic DNA was distributed evenly across all wells of several immunoSEQ 96-well plates, and each plate served as one replicate. For sorted subsets, around 200 ng genomic DNA, equal to some 28,000 T cell genomes, was loaded into each replicate PCR. Purified libraries were measured with a Qubit 3.0 fluorometer, size-checked on a Bioanalyzer 2100, and measured again with the KAPA Library Quantification kit. Each immunoSEQ 96-well plate was sequenced on its own single-read 150-cycle Illumina NextSeq 550 flow cell. From the authors' description of their analysis: Because only junctional sequences without quality scores were contained in the immunoSEQ output, filtering matching that applied to full-length reads could not be performed. To assign V/J genes and CDR3, sequences were annotated against IMGT germline references using PyIR, a Python wrapper for IgBLAST v1.9. Any read was removed if the V/J assignment was weak (E-value above 1e-6), the CDR3 was missing, or the read contained stop codons, out-of-frame junctions, or ambiguous translated residues. V3J clonotypes were defined by identical inferred V gene, J gene, and CDR3 amino acid sequence. Percentage overlap between repertoires was calculated by dividing the number of shared unique clonotypes by the size of the smaller repertoire. RTK rarefaction, the Chao1 estimator, and Recon v2.1 estimates of unobserved clonotypes were used to assess repertoire richness. For all TCRbeta clonotypes obtained by the gDNA method from a few donors, generation probabilities were computed with OLGA. TCRdb holds this immuneACCESS table with in-frame rearrangements only. Some clones are missing; in checked studies, unresolved V genes explain under half, and the rest has no known cause. V and J calls and clone size follow that table, whereas D and trimming were derived from the DNA. The sample yields fewer than 1 million clones; 90% to 98% were counted once. Less than 0.25% of the sample is in the top ten clones.

For the CD8 naive samples, CD45RO-negative cells were positively selected for CCR7, yielding a CD45RA+CCR7+ population from which TemRA cells were excluded. The donors were healthy, HIV-negative adults with no recently reported acute infections or vaccinations. Every donor was a Caucasian adult living in Nashville, Tennessee, USA. Blood was obtained by leukapheresis, after which PBMCs were separated by Ficoll-Histopaque density gradient centrifugation and cryopreserved in liquid nitrogen vapor phase. Analytical flow cytometry was used to check the purity and quantity of each magnetically sorted T cell population. Genomic DNA was isolated from each sorted fraction and quantified by UV absorbance on a Nanodrop 2000c.

The V and J segments used are TRBV9 and TRBJ2-7; TRBD2 aligns with 12 central bases. What was sequenced was naive CD8+ T cells sorted from blood. The cell subset or site label corresponds to: CD45RA+CCR7+. The clonotype originates from a man aged 30 to 39 in good health. The CDR3 region reads CASSGGLAGNYEQYF. The base sequence is TGTGCCAGCAGCGGAGGACTAGCGGGGAACTACGAGCAGTACTTC.